In this sample, the clone carrying this TCR beta chain turned up once. Authors' analysis steps: Counts of nucleated cells, estimated from reference gene primer amplification, were obtained. Using immunoSEQ multiplex PCR, the repertoire was profiled, and TCRdb retains in-frame clones only, with some absent. The V and J calls and the clone size are those of that table, but D and trimming were determined from the DNA. The repertoire holds 150,000 to 200,000 clones, roughly 87% seen once, with about 8.4% in the top ten. The data are from a study of blood T cell repertoires in COVID-19. As for the study in general: The study drew acute and convalescent COVID-19 samples from the United States, Italy and Spain. In each case, the material was cDNA or gDNA derived from T cells, B-cell-depleted T cells, or PBMCs.

This receptor was identified in a woman in her seventies with acute or convalescent COVID-19. The sample taken for sequencing was peripheral blood.

In nucleotides, the CDR3 is TGTGCCAGCAGCGGGGACAGCTCCTACAATGAGCAGTTCTTC. Encoded protein: CASSGDSSYNEQFF. The chain recombines TRBV11-3 with TRBJ2-1; 7 positions agree with TRBD1. Unmatched junction bases numbered 1, after V lost 5 bases and J lost 0 bases. The CDR3 is 14 amino acids. From germline, CDR1 is SGHNT and CDR2 YENEEA.